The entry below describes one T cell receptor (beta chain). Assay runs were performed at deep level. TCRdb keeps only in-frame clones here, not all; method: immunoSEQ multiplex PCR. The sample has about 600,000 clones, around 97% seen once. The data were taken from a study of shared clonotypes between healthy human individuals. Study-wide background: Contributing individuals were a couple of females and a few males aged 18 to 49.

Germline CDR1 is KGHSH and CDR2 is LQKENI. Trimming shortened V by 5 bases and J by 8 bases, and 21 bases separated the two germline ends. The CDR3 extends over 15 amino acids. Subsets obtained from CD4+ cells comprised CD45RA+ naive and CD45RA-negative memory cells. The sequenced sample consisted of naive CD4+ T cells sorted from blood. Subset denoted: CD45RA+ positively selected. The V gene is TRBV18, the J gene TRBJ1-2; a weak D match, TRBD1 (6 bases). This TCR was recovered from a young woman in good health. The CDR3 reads CASSTTDSLVRGYTF. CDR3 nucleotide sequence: TGTGCCAGCTCAACAACGGACAGTCTCGTTCGAGGCTACACCTTC.